The 18 T cell receptor beta chains listed next were all sequenced from one sample in a study of tumor-infiltrating lymphocytes in primary liver carcinoma. Starting material of 500 to 600 ng total RNA yielded TCR beta cDNA via a constant-region primer. The TCR beta library was amplified through three nested multiplex PCR rounds in a modified ARM-PCR procedure. For roughly 10 cycles apiece, the opening two PCR rounds ran with TRBV1-TRBV30 forward primers and a C-beta reverse primer. TCRdb passed the multiplex PCR reads through MiXCR, listing each CDR3 protein once. The sample has 40,000 or so distinct CDR3 sequences, approximately 82% seen once. DNA and RNA were both co-extracted from about 19-30 mg of bulk tissue that had not been sorted. Sequencing used tumor-adjacent normal liver tissue. The receptors here all came from a woman aged 25 to 39 with primary liver carcinoma and hepatitis B virus infection.

The sample holds one count of this clonotype. In this CDR3 the conserved last residue, phenylalanine or tryptophan, is missing, so a read error is likely. The chain employs TRBV30 and TRBJ2-2, with D unclear. CDR3 length: 12 residues. The V gene's germline CDR1 is GTSNPN and CDR2 SVGIG (reference sequence). V was cut by 7 bases and J by 3 bases, with 9 bases left in between. This CDR3 reads CALTLYTGELFS. The CDR3 nucleotides are TGTGCCTTGACCCTTTACACCGGGGAGCTGTTTTCT.

Comment on this clonotype: Without the conserved terminal phenylalanine or tryptophan, this CDR3 likely stems from a read error. This sequence joins TRBV11-2 and TRBJ2-5, with 9 bases fitting TRBD1. There are 16 residues in the CDR3. Unmatched junction bases numbered 10, after V lost 5 bases and J lost 3 bases. Germline V lookup: CDR1 SGHAT, CDR2 FQNNGV. CDR3 loop: CASSTITGGAKETQYS. For the CDR3, the DNA is TGTGCCAGCAGCACCATAACAGGGGGCGCGAAAGAGACCCAGTACTCC.

The chain joins TRBV6-5 to TRBJ2-2, with D tentatively TRBD2 (6 bases). This CDR3 is built from 15 residues. In germline, CDR1 is MNHEY, CDR2 SVGAGI. V lost 7 bases and J 4 bases, leaving 16 bases between the germline ends. The CDR3 loop reads CASTLMGLSTGELFF. The CDR3 DNA reads TGTGCCAGCACTCTCATGGGACTGAGCACCGGGGAGCTGTTTTTT.

This clonotype came up a few times. In this CDR3 the conserved last residue, phenylalanine or tryptophan, is missing, so a read error is likely. The DNA is omitted, as the CDR3 cannot be located on it reliably, and the CDR3 follows TCRdb's listing. The CDR3 region is CASRSPSGGYEQYL. The chain links TRBV6-6 to TRBJ2-7; TRBD2, the table's D call, was not compared with the DNA. Per germline, CDR1 MNHNY and CDR2 SVGAGI (reference sequence). The CDR3 extends over 14 residues, inclusive of both ends.

The chain employs TRBV28 and TRBJ2-3; 8 nucleotides align to TRBD1. CDR1 and CDR2 from the germline V gene are MDHEN and SYDVKM. The CDR3 contains 13 residues. The V and J ends lost 6 bases and 11 bases, in that order; junction bases with no gene match: 10. The CDR3 region is CASSETGAGMQYF. The CDR3 bases are TGTGCCAGCAGCGAGACAGGGGCAGGTATGCAGTATTTT.

The rearrangement links TRBV4-1 to TRBJ2-4, with D possibly matching TRBD1 (6 bases). The CDR3 consists of 16 residues. The germline V gene has CDR1 MGHRA and CDR2 YSYEKL. Trimming removed 4 bases at V and 15 bases at J, with 28 bases between. The CDR3 is CASSPWMDRDTSKWYF. CDR3 coding DNA: TGCGCCAGCAGCCCATGGATGGATAGGGACACGAGCAAGTGGTACTTC.

As concerns this clonotype: The junction departs from germline at one end; a sequencing error may be responsible. The V and J genes are TRBV29-1 and TRBJ2-7, with D tentatively TRBD2 (5 bases). Germline CDR1 is SQVTM and CDR2 is ANQGSEA. The CDR3 runs to 15 residues. The CDR3 reads CSATGEDEGYYDQYF. The CDR3 DNA follows: TGCAGCGCCACTGGGGAAGATGAGGGTTACTACGATCAGTACTTC.

To note about this clonotype: Germline is not matched at one junction end, which may reflect a read error. V and J are TRBV6-1 and TRBJ2-5; TRBD1 might be the D (5 bases). CDR1 is MNHNS and CDR2 is SASEGT in the germline V gene. The CDR3 totals 14 residues. The CDR3 region has the DNA TGTGTCAGCAGTGAAGGGGAAGAACCAGAGACCCAGTACTTC. Translating it yields CVSSEGEEPETQYF.

This sequence joins TRBV4-1 and TRBJ2-1, with D maybe TRBD2 (5 bases). Germline CDR1 is MGHRA and CDR2 is YSYEKL. The CDR3 length is 18 residues. V lost 1 base and J lost 4, with 20 bases in between. The CDR3 bases are TGCGCCAGCAGCCAAGGCACTACCAGCGTGAGGGTATACAATGAGCAGTTCTTC. Translation gives CASSQGTTSVRVYNEQFF.

The V gene is TRBV6-2 or TRBV6-3, the J gene TRBJ2-3; 9 nucleotides match TRBD2. CDR3 length: 15 residues. In germline, CDR1 is MNHEY, CDR2 SVGEGT. V gave up 9 bases and J gave up 4 bases; unmatched junction bases: 11. CDR3 loop: CARSSASGDADTQYF. The DNA for the CDR3 is TGTGCCAGGAGCTCAGCTAGCGGGGACGCAGATACGCAGTATTTT.

Comments on this clonotype: The junction and the germline gene differ at one end; a read error may be behind it. The chain carries TRBV6-2 or TRBV6-3 and TRBJ2-7; D is perhaps TRBD1 (6 bases). CDR3 size: 15 residues. The germline gives CDR1 MNHEY, CDR2 SVGEGT. The CDR3 bases are TGTGCCAGCATTACCCCCCGACAGGCTACCTACGGGCAGTGCTTC. The encoded protein is CASITPRQATYGQCF.

Concerning this clonotype itself: The conserved closing phenylalanine or tryptophan is absent in this CDR3, likely reflecting a read error. This chain connects TRBV11-2 to TRBJ2-1; 11 nucleotides agree with TRBD2. The length of the CDR3 is 16 residues. Germline CDR1 is SGHAT and CDR2 is FQNNGV. The CDR3 sequence: CVSCTSLAGGYNEQFL. Written as DNA, the CDR3 is TGTGTCAGCTGCACCTCTCTAGCGGGAGGATACAATGAGCAGTTCTTA.

This clonotype was recorded many times. The rearrangement links TRBV7-9 to TRBJ2-1; 10 bases match TRBD2. The junction had 4 bases not matched to a gene; V was cut back by 3 bases and J by 8 bases. Per the germline V gene, CDR1 is SEHNR and CDR2 is FQNEAQ (reference sequence). This CDR3 region has 14 residues. The CDR3, as DNA: TGTGCCAGCAGCTTCGGACTAGCGGTGGATGAGCAGTTCTTC. It translates to CASSFGLAVDEQFF.

A word on this clonotype: An end of the junction does not agree with germline; a read error may underlie this. The genes are TRBV6-1 and TRBJ2-2, with D perhaps TRBD1 or TRBD2 (6 bases each). The germline V gene encodes CDR1 MNHNS and CDR2 SASEGT. The CDR3 is made up of 19 amino acids. The CDR3 region has the DNA TGTGCCAGCAGTGCGACCCTTCCCGGGGGCGCCGCGAACACTGGGGAGCTGTTTTTT. It translates to CASSATLPGGAANTGELFF.

The genes are TRBV4-1 and TRBJ2-5; maybe TRBD1 (6 bases). The CDR3 consists of 16 residues. Germline V CDR1 and CDR2: MGHRA, YSYEKL. This CDR3 is CTNSPPLGGLGETQYF. Written as DNA, the CDR3 is TGCACCAACAGCCCGCCCCTAGGGGGTTTAGGAGAGACCCAGTACTTC.

Only a few counts were recorded for this clonotype. Just one base apart from a much larger clone, this may be a read error. This sequence joins TRBV6-4 and TRBJ2-1; D may correspond to TRBD1 or TRBD2 (5 bases each). Germline V lookup: CDR1 MRHNA, CDR2 SNTAGT. This CDR3 is built from 15 residues. The V gene lost 2 bases and the J gene lost 0 bases, with 8 bases spanning the gap. CDR3 in DNA: TGTGCCAGCAGTGACAACGGGACCTCCTACAATGAGCAGTTCTTC. The encoded protein is CASSDNGTSYNEQFF.

This clonotype has only a few counts. V usage is TRBV9 and J usage is TRBJ1-4, with D perhaps TRBD1 (5 bases). CDR1 is SGDLS and CDR2 is YYNGEE in the germline V gene. V shed 5 bases and J shed 8 bases, with 16 bases lying between them. This CDR3 has 14 amino acids. The CDR3 loop reads CASRGPRMDEKLFF. In nucleotides, the CDR3 is TGTGCCAGCAGGGGGCCCCGAATGGACGAAAAACTGTTTTTT.

V and J are TRBV10-2 and TRBJ2-1; D possibly corresponds to TRBD1 (5 bases). Germline V lookup: CDR1 WSHSY, CDR2 SAAADI. The CDR3 has 14 amino acids. With 6 bases removed from V and 5 bases from J, the gap between germline ends came to 14 bases. CDR3: CASSEDSQNNEQFF. The CDR3 DNA reads as TGCGCCAGCAGCGAAGACAGTCAGAACAATGAGCAGTTCTTC.